This T cell receptor beta chain was profiled in a study of T-cell reconstitution after alpha-beta-depleted transplantation in children. Study observations and caveats: Most T-cell counts and diversity one year after the transplant came from T cells that were newly produced.

Unmatched junction bases numbered 8, after V lost 0 bases and J lost 6 bases. This CDR3 is built from 16 residues. Germline CDR1 is SGHRS and CDR2 is YFSETQ. This clonotype was observed at least ten times. Its specificity is not known. Molecular barcoding with unique molecular identifiers was used for the TCRbeta library. MiXCR, applied by TCRdb to the PCR reads, yields one record per CDR3 protein. The table has approximately 20,000 distinct CDR3 sequences, 10% to 15% seen once. This specimen was PBMCs, mostly from graft donor cells, taken 60 days after TCRalphabeta/CD19-depleted stem cell transplant. The chain couples TRBV5-1 to TRBJ2-3, with 9 nucleotides matching TRBD1. This TCR was recovered from a female patient aged 2-10 years who had a stem cell transplant for congenital amegakaryocytic thrombocytopenia, so the T cells may come from the graft donor. The CDR3 is CASSLDPGQGTDTQYF. The CDR3 DNA follows: TGCGCCAGCAGCTTGGATCCGGGACAGGGTACTGATACGCAGTATTTT.